This TCR beta chain was obtained from a study of T-cell memory formation after mild COVID-19. TCRdb used MiXCR to reprocess the 5' RACE reads, holding one entry per CDR3 protein. The sample carries approximately 300,000 distinct CDR3 sequences, 15% to 20% recorded once. This clonotype was detected only a few times. The specimen was PBMCs or a T cell subset sorted from them (not recorded which). The source is a man aged 18 to 29 who had mild COVID-19 (a few samples of this study predate the infection). Cell type and time point are not known.

In DNA form, the CDR3 reads TGCGCCAGCAGCCATCCTCGACAGGAGGGGTCTGGGGAGCTGTTTTTT. Translating it yields CASSHPRQEGSGELFF. The rearrangement links TRBV4-3 to TRBJ2-2; the D gene could be TRBD1 or TRBD2 (6 bases each). V gave up 3 bases and J gave up 8 bases, with 19 bases separating them. The CDR3 loop spans 16 amino acids. Germline V CDR1 and CDR2: LGHNA, YSLEER.